This T cell receptor beta chain was identified during a study of cytomegalovirus exposure and HLA in healthy donors. Regarding the study as a whole: Association of a missense DCLRE1C variant with TCR beta V- and J-gene trimming was reported in a later analysis. Available immune exposure information was restricted to CMV serostatus only. A later analysis, which compared TCR beta chains of equal frequency, found the HLA-associated ones more clonally expanded.

This clone was counted a single time. Its specificity is unknown. This CDR3 spans 15 amino acids. J was trimmed by 2 bases and V by 2 bases; bases with no gene match: 4. Germline V gene data show CDR1 as MNHEY and CDR2 as SMNVEV (reference sequence). It was with 60 Vbeta and 13 Jbeta primers that the PCR ran. Produced via immunoSEQ multiplex PCR; TCRdb's table is partial and in-frame only. The table shows 160,000 or so clones, with 80% to 85% occurring only once. The sequencing input was PBMCs. The source is a man aged 25-40 years in good health and CMV-seronegative. The genes are TRBV27 and TRBJ2-3, with 7 nucleotides matching TRBD1. Here the CDR3 reads CASSLMRGPTDTQYF. Written as DNA, the CDR3 is TGTGCCAGCAGTTTAATGAGGGGGCCCACAGATACGCAGTATTTT.